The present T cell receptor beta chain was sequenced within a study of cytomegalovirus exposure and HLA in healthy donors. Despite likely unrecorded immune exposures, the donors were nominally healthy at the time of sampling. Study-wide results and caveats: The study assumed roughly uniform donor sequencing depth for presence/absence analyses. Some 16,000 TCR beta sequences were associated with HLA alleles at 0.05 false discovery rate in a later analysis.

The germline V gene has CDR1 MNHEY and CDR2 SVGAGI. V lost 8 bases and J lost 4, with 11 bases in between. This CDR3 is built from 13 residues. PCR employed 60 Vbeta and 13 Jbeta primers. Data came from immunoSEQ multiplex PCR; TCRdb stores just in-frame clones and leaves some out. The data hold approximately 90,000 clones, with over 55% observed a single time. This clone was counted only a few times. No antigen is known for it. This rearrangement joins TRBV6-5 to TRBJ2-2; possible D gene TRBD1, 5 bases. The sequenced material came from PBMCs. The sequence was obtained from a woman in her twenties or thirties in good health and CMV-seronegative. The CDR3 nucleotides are TGTGCCAGCGTAGGACATGGCACCGGGGAGCTGTTTTTT. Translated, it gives CASVGHGTGELFF.